The rows below give T cell receptor beta chains drawn from one sample of a study of cytomegalovirus exposure and HLA in healthy donors. Repertoires were generated with immunoSEQ multiplex PCR, while TCRdb's copy carries only in-frame clones and drops some. The table includes around 150,000 clones, about 80% detected once. Source material: PBMCs. The receptors shown here come from a man under 40 in good health and CMV-seropositive. The CDR3 runs from the conserved cysteine through the conserved F or W. The D gene is left open where the match is weak. Some rows have no size entry. The others give once, few or many, or a class for an expanded clone.

j_gene | d_gene | abundance | v_gene | CDR3aa | CDR3nt
TRBJ2-1 | - | few | TRBV25-1 | CASSLYGTPPNEQFF | TGTGCCAGCAGCCTCTACGGGACACCTCCCAATGAGCAGTTCTTC
TRBJ1-1 | - | few | TRBV7-9 | CASSPGPVLNTEAFF | TGTGCCAGCAGCCCAGGGCCGGTATTGAACACTGAAGCTTTCTTT
TRBJ2-5 | TRBD1 | - | TRBV9 | CASGEGTEETQYF | TGTGCCAGCGGGGAAGGGACAGAAGAGACCCAGTACTTC
TRBJ2-7 | - | - | TRBV10-1 | CASSDFGTPSYEQYF | TGCGCCAGCAGTGACTTCGGGACACCATCCTACGAGCAGTACTTC
TRBJ2-7 | - | few | TRBV29-1 | CSVVGEDYEQYF | TGCAGCGTTGTTGGCGAGGACTACGAGCAGTACTTC
TRBJ2-2 | - | - | TRBV5-4 | CASSLDKSNTGELFF | TGTGCCAGCAGCTTGGACAAATCGAACACCGGGGAGCTGTTTTTT
TRBJ1-4 | - | - | TRBV7-2 | CASSLDPADAYNEKLFF | TGTGCCAGCAGCTTAGATCCGGCGGATGCATATAATGAAAAACTGTTTTTT
TRBJ2-2 | - | - | TRBV5-1 | CASSLWGGGELFF | TGCGCCAGCAGCTTGTGGGGCGGCGGGGAGCTGTTTTTT
TRBJ2-1 | TRBD2 | - | TRBV18 | CASSPPATSGNNEQFF | TGTGCCAGCTCACCACCTGCGACTAGCGGCAACAATGAGCAGTTCTTC
TRBJ2-7 | TRBD1 | - | TRBV19 | CASSMSGQGYEQYF | TGTGCCAGTAGTATGAGCGGACAGGGTTACGAGCAGTACTTC
TRBJ2-6 | TRBD1 | - | TRBV5-1 | CASRKGQSISGANVLTF | TGCGCCAGCAGAAAGGGACAGTCGATCTCTGGGGCCAACGTCCTGACTTTC
TRBJ2-7 | TRBD1 | few | TRBV6-5 | CASTKGDRVHEQYF | TGTGCCAGCACAAAGGGAGACAGGGTGCACGAGCAGTACTTC
TRBJ2-7 | TRBD1 | - | TRBV6-1 | CASKPDRGSYEQCF | TGTGCCAGCAAACCCGACAGGGGATCCTACGAGCAGTGCTTC
TRBJ2-5 | - | - | TRBV28 | CASNEGGIETQYF | TGTGCCAGCAACGAGGGTGGTATAGAGACCCAGTACTTC
TRBJ2-5 | TRBD2 | - | TRBV5-4 | CASSLATSGRKKTQYF | TGTGCCAGCAGCTTAGCGACTAGCGGGAGGAAGAAGACCCAGTACTTC
TRBJ2-5 | - | - | TRBV11-3 | CASSRPAGGQETQYF | TGTGCCAGCAGCCGACCCGCGGGCGGACAAGAGACCCAGTACTTC
TRBJ1-3 | - | - | TRBV15 | CATSRGGAMAGNTIYF | TGTGCCACCAGCAGAGGCGGGGCAATGGCTGGAAACACCATATATTTT
TRBJ2-7 | TRBD1 | - | TRBV10-3 | CAIRPTRDRGPDEQYF | TGTGCCATCAGGCCGACCCGGGACAGGGGGCCGGACGAGCAGTACTTC
TRBJ2-3 | - | - | TRBV5-6 | CASSLGGVTDTQYF | TGTGCCAGCAGCTTGGGCGGGGTCACAGATACGCAGTATTTT
TRBJ2-1 | - | - | TRBV20-1 | CSANRVYEQFF | TGCAGTGCTAACAGGGTCTATGAGCAGTTCTTC
TRBJ2-2 | TRBD1 | - | TRBV5-1 | CASQGQGGGELFF | TGCGCCAGCCAAGGACAGGGCGGCGGGGAGCTGTTTTTT
TRBJ2-5 | - | - | TRBV25-1 | CASSAAEQETQYF | TGTGCCAGCAGTGCGGCGGAACAAGAGACCCAGTACTTC
TRBJ2-7 | - | - | TRBV14 | CASSQDSQGRDEQYF | TGTGCCAGCAGCCAGGATTCACAGGGTAGGGACGAGCAGTACTTC
TRBJ2-1 | TRBD2 | once | TRBV5-1 | CASSLGGGAGGLSYNEQFF | TGCGCCAGCAGCTTGGGAGGTGGAGCGGGGGGATTATCCTACAATGAGCAGTTCTTC
TRBJ2-1 | - | - | TRBV9 | CASSPTSGAYNEQFF | TGTGCCAGCAGCCCCACAAGCGGAGCTTACAATGAGCAGTTCTTC
TRBJ1-2 | - | - | TRBV9 | CASSAGQTNYGYTF | TGTGCCAGCAGCGCCGGACAGACCAACTATGGCTACACCTTC
TRBJ1-5 | TRBD1 | - | TRBV18 | CASSLKGARDQPQHF | TGTGCCAGCTCCCTCAAGGGGGCGAGAGATCAGCCCCAGCATTTT
TRBJ1-2 | - | - | TRBV18 | CASSPVPEGGYGYTF | TGTGCCAGCTCACCCGTTCCTGAGGGGGGGTATGGCTACACCTTC
TRBJ2-2 | - | - | TRBV7-3 | CASSSDRTNTGELFF | TGTGCCAGCAGCTCAGACAGAACGAACACCGGGGAGCTGTTTTTT
TRBJ1-2 | - | - | TRBV6-1 | CASTPTAGVNYGYTF | TGTGCCAGCACCCCTACCGCAGGGGTTAACTATGGCTACACCTTC
TRBJ2-3 | - | - | TRBV5-1 | CASSPDSTSTDTQYF | TGCGCCAGCAGCCCGGACAGTACTAGCACAGATACGCAGTATTTT
TRBJ1-6 | - | - | TRBV2 | CASSQGRTRGSPLHF | TGTGCCAGCAGCCAAGGGAGGACAAGGGGTTCACCCCTCCACTTT
TRBJ1-6 | - | once | TRBV27 | CASSSGGNSPLHF | TGTGCCAGCAGTTCGGGGGGTAATTCACCCCTCCACTTT
TRBJ1-1 | - | - | TRBV18 | CASSPSSGTYTEAFF | TGTGCCAGCTCACCTTCCTCAGGGACATACACTGAAGCTTTCTTT
TRBJ2-2 | - | - | TRBV28 | CASGSPGATGELFF | TGTGCCAGCGGGTCACCAGGGGCCACCGGGGAGCTGTTTTTT
TRBJ1-2 | TRBD1 | - | TRBV10-1 | CAIRTGGKYGYTF | TGCGCCATCAGGACAGGGGGTAAGTATGGCTACACCTTC
TRBJ2-7 | - | - | TRBV11-3 | CASSSGEEQYF | TGTGCCAGCAGCTCCGGTGAGGAGCAGTACTTC
TRBJ2-3 | - | - | TRBV5-4 | CASSPKRGNTDTQYF | TGTGCCAGCAGCCCGAAACGGGGAAACACAGATACGCAGTATTTT
TRBJ2-5 | - | once | TRBV7-9 | CASSLAGGRETQYF | TGTGCCAGCAGCTTAGCGGGGGGGCGAGAGACCCAGTACTTC
TRBJ1-2 | - | few | TRBV29-1 | CSVEVGHGYTF | TGCAGCGTTGAAGTTGGCCATGGCTACACCTTC
TRBJ2-3 | TRBD2 | - | TRBV7-9 | CASSDVLAGGPDTQYF | TGTGCCAGCAGCGACGTACTAGCGGGAGGGCCAGATACGCAGTATTTT
TRBJ1-4 | - | - | TRBV19 | CASSSGTFNREELFF | TGTGCCAGTAGTTCCGGGACATTCAATCGGGAGGAACTGTTTTTT
TRBJ1-1 | - | - | TRBV10-2 | CATGRGNTEAFF | TGCGCCACTGGGAGGGGGAACACTGAAGCTTTCTTT
TRBJ1-1 | - | - | TRBV28 | CASSTSQGYTEAFF | TGTGCCAGCAGTACCTCACAGGGATACACTGAAGCTTTCTTT
TRBJ2-3 | TRBD2 | - | TRBV7-3 | CASSSAGGGGTDTQYF | TGTGCCAGCAGCTCCGCGGGTGGGGGGGGCACAGATACGCAGTATTTT
TRBJ1-5 | - | - | TRBV2 | CASSVGAGKASNQPQHF | TGTGCCAGCAGTGTAGGGGCAGGGAAGGCGAGCAATCAGCCCCAGCATTTT
TRBJ1-1 | - | once | TRBV7-9 | CSIALDNTEAFF | TGTTCCATAGCACTGGATAACACTGAAGCTTTCTTT
TRBJ1-1 | - | - | TRBV18 | CASSLAGHAEAFF | TGTGCCAGCTCACTGGCTGGACACGCTGAAGCTTTCTTT
TRBJ1-5 | TRBD1 | - | TRBV5-6 | CASSLGGTGHQPQHF | TGTGCCAGCAGCTTAGGCGGGACAGGGCATCAGCCCCAGCATTTT
TRBJ1-5 | - | once | TRBV11-3 | CASYRVNQPQHF | TGTGCCAGCTACAGGGTAAATCAGCCCCAGCATTTT
TRBJ2-2 | - | - | TRBV18 | CASSPRAQGPTGELFF | TGTGCCAGCTCACCACGGGCCCAGGGCCCCACCGGGGAGCTGTTTTTT
TRBJ2-2 | TRBD1 | once | TRBV9 | CASSVTGTGVTGELFF | TGTGCCAGCAGCGTTACTGGCACAGGGGTTACCGGGGAGCTGTTTTTT
TRBJ1-6 | - | - | TRBV28 | CASTPADGANSPLHF | TGTGCCAGCACCCCTGCGGATGGGGCGAATTCACCCCTCCACTTT
TRBJ2-7 | TRBD2 | - | TRBV10-3 | CAISDPSGRASEQYF | TGTGCCATCAGTGACCCCAGCGGGAGGGCCTCCGAGCAGTACTTC